This is a list of T cell receptor beta chains from one sample in a study of control samples from healthy donors and cancer patients. Profiling relied on immunoSEQ multiplex PCR, and the TCRdb table lists in-frame clones only, not all of them. Here the sample spans under 200,000 clones, about 94% being singletons. Material for sequencing was blood. These TCRs come from a woman aged 40 to 49 in good health. Each CDR3 is given with its conserved first and last residue. The D gene is left open where the match is weak. The listing skips clone size in some rows; elsewhere it reads once, few, many or a size class.

14,TRBD1,TRBV5-4,TRBJ1-4,NA,CASSLRQGDEKLFF,TGTGCCAGCAGCCTCCGACAGGGGGACGAAAAACTGTTTTTT
17,NA,TRBV3-1/TRBV3-2,TRBJ1-5,NA,CASSQSLGGGSNQPQHF,TGTGCCAGCAGCCAATCCCTTGGGGGGGGTAGCAATCAGCCCCAGCATTTT
15,TRBD2,TRBV6-4,TRBJ2-1,NA,CASSAGLAGVNEQFF,TGTGCCAGCAGTGCTGGCCTAGCGGGAGTCAATGAGCAGTTCTTC
13,NA,TRBV18,TRBJ1-6,once,CASSPPGYSPLHF,TGTGCCAGCTCACCACCGGGGTATTCACCCCTCCACTTT
13,NA,TRBV29-1,TRBJ1-2,NA,CSVLLGANYGYTF,TGCAGCGTTCTTTTAGGGGCTAACTATGGCTACACCTTC
16,NA,TRBV19,TRBJ2-5,NA,CASSNTRTELRETQYF,TGTGCCAGTAGTAATACGCGGACAGAACTCAGGGAGACCCAGTACTTC
16,NA,TRBV4-1,TRBJ1-1,few,CASSRGQPVMNTEAFF,TGCGCCAGCAGCCGCGGACAGCCTGTTATGAACACTGAAGCTTTCTTT
14,TRBD1,TRBV2,TRBJ1-2,once,CASGPGQVFYGYTF,TGTGCCAGTGGCCCGGGACAGGTGTTTTATGGCTACACCTTC
14,NA,TRBV7-9,TRBJ1-1,NA,CASTKDRQNTEAFF,TGTGCCAGCACCAAGGACAGACAGAACACTGAAGCTTTCTTT
15,NA,TRBV11-3,TRBJ2-1,once,CASSFNRFRGNEQFF,TGTGCCAGCAGCTTTAATAGGTTCAGGGGCAATGAGCAGTTCTTC
14,NA,TRBV28,TRBJ1-1,NA,CASSLGGSITEAFF,TGTGCCAGCAGTTTGGGGGGTTCGATCACTGAAGCTTTCTTT
15,NA,TRBV7-9,TRBJ2-2,once,CASSLVQGNTGELFF,TGTGCCAGCAGCTTAGTCCAGGGCAACACCGGGGAGCTGTTTTTT
16,TRBD1,TRBV29-1,TRBJ1-4,NA,CSVEDQRQGGNEKLFF,TGCAGCGTTGAAGATCAGAGACAGGGCGGCAATGAAAAACTGTTTTTT
12,NA,TRBV12-3/TRBV12-4,TRBJ1-2,NA,CASSLVPYGYTF,TGTGCCAGCAGTTTAGTGCCCTATGGCTACACCTTC
12,NA,TRBV10-3,TRBJ1-2,NA,CAISEGEYGYTF,TGTGCCATCAGTGAAGGGGAATATGGCTACACCTTC
14,NA,TRBV15,TRBJ1-2,once,CATSRVAGNYGYTF,TGTGCCACCAGCAGAGTAGCCGGGAACTATGGCTACACCTTC
14,NA,TRBV7-2,TRBJ2-2,NA,CASSLSGNTGELFF,TGTGCCAGCAGCTTAAGTGGTAACACCGGGGAGCTGTTTTTT
16,TRBD2,TRBV19,TRBJ2-2,NA,CASSSPSGTGAGELFF,TGTGCCAGTAGTTCCCCTAGCGGGACGGGGGCCGGGGAGCTGTTTTTT